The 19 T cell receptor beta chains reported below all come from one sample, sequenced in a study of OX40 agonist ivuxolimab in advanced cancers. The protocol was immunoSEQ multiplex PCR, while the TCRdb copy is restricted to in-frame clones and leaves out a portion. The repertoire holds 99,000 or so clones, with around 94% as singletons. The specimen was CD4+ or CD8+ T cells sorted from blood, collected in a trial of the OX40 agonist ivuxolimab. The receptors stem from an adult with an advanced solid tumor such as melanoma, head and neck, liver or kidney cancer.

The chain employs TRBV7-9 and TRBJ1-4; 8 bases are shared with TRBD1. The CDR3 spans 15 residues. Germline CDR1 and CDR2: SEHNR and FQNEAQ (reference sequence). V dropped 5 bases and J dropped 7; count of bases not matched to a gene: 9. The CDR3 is CASSPRQGTREKLFF. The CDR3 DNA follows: TGTGCCAGCAGCCCCCGACAGGGGACGCGTGAAAAACTGTTTTTT.

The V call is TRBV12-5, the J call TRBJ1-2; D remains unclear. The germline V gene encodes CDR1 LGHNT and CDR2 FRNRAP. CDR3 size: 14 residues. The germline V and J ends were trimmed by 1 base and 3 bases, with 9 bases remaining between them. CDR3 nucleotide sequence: TGTGCTAGTGGTTTGGGGGCAGGCTACTATGGCTACACCTTC. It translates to CASGLGAGYYGYTF.

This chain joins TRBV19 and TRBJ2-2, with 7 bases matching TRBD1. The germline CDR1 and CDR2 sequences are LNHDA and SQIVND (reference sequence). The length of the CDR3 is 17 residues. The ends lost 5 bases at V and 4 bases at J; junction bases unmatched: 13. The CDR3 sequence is CASSPSTGFVGTGELFF. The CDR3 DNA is TGTGCCAGTAGTCCCTCGACAGGGTTTGTCGGCACCGGGGAGCTGTTTTTT.

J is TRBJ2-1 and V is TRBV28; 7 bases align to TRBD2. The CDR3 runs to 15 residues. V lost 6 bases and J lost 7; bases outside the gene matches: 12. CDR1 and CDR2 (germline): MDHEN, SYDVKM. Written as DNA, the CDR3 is TGTGCCAGCAGCATCCGGGCGGGAGTAGGGAATGAGCAGTTCTTC. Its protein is CASSIRAGVGNEQFF.

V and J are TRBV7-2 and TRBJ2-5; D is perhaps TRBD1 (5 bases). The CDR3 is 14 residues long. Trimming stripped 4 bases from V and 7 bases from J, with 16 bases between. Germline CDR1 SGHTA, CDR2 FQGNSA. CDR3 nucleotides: TGTGCCAGCAGCTCTCAGGGCCTCCAAATGACCCAGTACTTC. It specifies CASSSQGLQMTQYF. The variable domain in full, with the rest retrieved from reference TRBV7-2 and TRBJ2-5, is GAGVSQSPSNKVTEKGKDVELRCDPISGHTALYWYRQSLGQGLEFLIYFQGNSAPDKSGLPSDRFSAERTGGSVSTLTIQRTQQEDSAVYLCASSSQGLQMTQYFGPGTRLLVL.

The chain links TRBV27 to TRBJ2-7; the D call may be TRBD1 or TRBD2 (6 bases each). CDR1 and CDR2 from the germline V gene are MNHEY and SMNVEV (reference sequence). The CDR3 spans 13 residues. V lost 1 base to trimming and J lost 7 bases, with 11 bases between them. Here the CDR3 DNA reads TGTGCCAGCAGTTTATTGGGGGCGGGGGAGCAGTACTTC. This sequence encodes CASSLLGAGEQYF.

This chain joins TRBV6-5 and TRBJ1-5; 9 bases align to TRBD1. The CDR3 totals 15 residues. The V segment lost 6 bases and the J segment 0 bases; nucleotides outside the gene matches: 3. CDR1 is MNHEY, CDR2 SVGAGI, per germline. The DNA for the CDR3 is TGTGCCAGCAGACAGGGGGCTAATAGCAATCAGCCCCAGCATTTT. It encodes CASRQGANSNQPQHF.

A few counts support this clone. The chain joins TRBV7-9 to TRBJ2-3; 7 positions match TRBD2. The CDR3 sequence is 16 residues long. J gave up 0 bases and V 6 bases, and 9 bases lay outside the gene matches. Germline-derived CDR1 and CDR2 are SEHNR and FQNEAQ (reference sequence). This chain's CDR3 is CASRSPLAASTDTQYF. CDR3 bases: TGTGCCAGCAGGTCTCCGCTAGCGGCAAGCACAGATACGCAGTATTTT.

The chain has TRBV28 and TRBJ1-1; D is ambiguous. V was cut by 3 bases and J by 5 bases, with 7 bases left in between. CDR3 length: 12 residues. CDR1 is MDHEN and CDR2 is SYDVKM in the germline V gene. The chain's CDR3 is CASSFRETEAFF. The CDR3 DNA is TGTGCCAGCAGTTTTAGGGAGACTGAAGCTTTCTTT.

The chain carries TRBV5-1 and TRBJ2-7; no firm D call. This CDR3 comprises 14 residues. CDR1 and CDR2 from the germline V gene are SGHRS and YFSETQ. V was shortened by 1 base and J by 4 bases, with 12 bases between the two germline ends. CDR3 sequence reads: CASSLSRALYEQYF. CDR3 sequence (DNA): TGCGCCAGCAGCTTGTCTCGGGCTCTATACGAGCAGTACTTC.

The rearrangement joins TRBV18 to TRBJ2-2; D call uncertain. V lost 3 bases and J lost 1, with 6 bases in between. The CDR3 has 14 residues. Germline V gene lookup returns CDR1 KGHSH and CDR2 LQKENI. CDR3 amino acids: CASSPDRNTGELFF. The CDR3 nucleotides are TGTGCCAGCTCACCGGATAGGAACACCGGGGAGCTGTTTTTT.

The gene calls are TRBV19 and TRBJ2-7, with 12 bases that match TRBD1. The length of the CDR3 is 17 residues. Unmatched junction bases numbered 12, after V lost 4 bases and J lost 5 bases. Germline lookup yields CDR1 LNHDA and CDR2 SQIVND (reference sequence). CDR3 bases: TGTGCCAGTAGTAGGTTGGCCCCGGGACAGGGGGCCGACGAGCAGTACTTC. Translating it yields CASSRLAPGQGADEQYF. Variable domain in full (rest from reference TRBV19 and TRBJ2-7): DGGITQSPKYLFRKEGQNVTLSCEQNLNHDAMYWYRQDPGQGLRLIYYSQIVNDFQKGDIAEGYSVSREKKESFPLTVTSAQKNPTAFYLCASSRLAPGQGADEQYFGPGTRLTVT.

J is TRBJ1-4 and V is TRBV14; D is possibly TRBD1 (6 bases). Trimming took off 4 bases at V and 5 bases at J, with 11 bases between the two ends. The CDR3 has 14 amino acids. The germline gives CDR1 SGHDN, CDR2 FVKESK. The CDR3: CASSRGQRNEKLFF. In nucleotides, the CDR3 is TGTGCCAGCAGCCGTGGACAGAGAAATGAAAAACTGTTTTTT.

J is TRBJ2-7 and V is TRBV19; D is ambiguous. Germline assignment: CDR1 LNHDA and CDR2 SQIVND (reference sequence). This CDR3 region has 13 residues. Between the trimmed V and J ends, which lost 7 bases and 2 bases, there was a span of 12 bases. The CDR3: CASKSHGPYEQYF. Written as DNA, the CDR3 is TGTGCCAGTAAAAGTCATGGCCCCTACGAGCAGTACTTC.

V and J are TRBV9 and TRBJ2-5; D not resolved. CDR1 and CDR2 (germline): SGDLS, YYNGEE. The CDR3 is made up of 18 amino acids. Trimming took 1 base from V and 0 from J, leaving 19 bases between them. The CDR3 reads CASSVSVSAFAYQETQYF. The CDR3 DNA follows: TGTGCCAGCAGCGTATCCGTCTCGGCGTTTGCGTACCAAGAGACCCAGTACTTC. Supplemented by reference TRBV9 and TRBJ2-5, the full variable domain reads DSGVTQTPKHLITATGQRVTLRCSPRSGDLSVYWYQQSLDQGLQFLIQYYNGEERAKGNILERFSAQQFPDLHSELNLSSLELGDSALYFCASSVSVSAFAYQETQYFGPGTRLLVL.

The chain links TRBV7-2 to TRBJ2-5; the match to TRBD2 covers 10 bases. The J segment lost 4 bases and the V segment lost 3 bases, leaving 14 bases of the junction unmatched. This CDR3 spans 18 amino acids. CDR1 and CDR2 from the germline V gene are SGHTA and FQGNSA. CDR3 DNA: TGTGCCAGCAGCTTGGTCTTTTATAGCGGGGGGTCCGGAGAGACCCAGTACTTC. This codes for CASSLVFYSGGSGETQYF.

CDR3 sequence: CASSHRVDTQYF. CDR3 in DNA: TGTGCCAGCAGCCACAGGGTAGATACGCAGTATTTT. The V and J genes are TRBV6-6 and TRBJ2-3; possibly TRBD1 for D (6 bases). Germline assignment: CDR1 MNHNY and CDR2 SVGAGI (reference sequence). The CDR3 extends over 12 amino acids. V was trimmed by 6 bases and J by 5 bases, leaving 9 bases between them.

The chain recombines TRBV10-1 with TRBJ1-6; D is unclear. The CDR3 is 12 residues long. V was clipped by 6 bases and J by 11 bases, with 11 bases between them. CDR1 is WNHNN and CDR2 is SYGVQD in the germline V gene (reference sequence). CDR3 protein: CASSATGAPLHF. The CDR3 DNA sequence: TGCGCCAGCAGCGCAACTGGGGCACCCCTCCACTTT.

The CDR3 DNA follows: TGTGCCAGCAGGCGTCCCCGTTCGGGACTATACAATGAGCAGTTCTTC. Its protein is CASRRPRSGLYNEQFF. This chain connects TRBV28 to TRBJ2-1, with 7 bases fitting TRBD2. Germline lookup yields CDR1 MDHEN and CDR2 SYDVKM. There are 16 residues in the CDR3. The ends lost 6 bases at V and 4 bases at J; junction bases unmatched: 12.